Listed below are T cell receptor beta chains from one sample, sequenced in a study of T cell responses to AZD1222 COVID-19 vaccine. Profiling relied on immunoSEQ multiplex PCR, and the TCRdb table lists in-frame clones only, not all of them. Of around 110,000 clones in the sample, roughly 90% were seen once. This sample comprised peripheral blood, obtained on day 0 of AZD1222 vaccination. The receptor set was obtained from an adult in good health. Each CDR3 is given with its conserved first and last residue. The D gene is left open where the match is weak. Part of the rows lack a size; the others show once, few, many or a class for expanded clones.

clone_size | j_call | v_call | d_call | cdr3_aa | cdr3_nt
once | TRBJ2-3 | TRBV11-3 | TRBD2 | CASSQGLAGVVADTQYF | TGTGCCAGCAGCCAGGGACTAGCGGGCGTTGTCGCAGATACGCAGTATTTT
- | TRBJ2-2 | TRBV5-1 | TRBD2 | CASSFLAGGIGELFF | TGCGCCAGCAGCTTTCTAGCGGGAGGGATCGGGGAGCTGTTTTTT
- | TRBJ2-7 | TRBV28 | TRBD2 | CASSSSGRASYEQYF | TGTGCCAGCAGCTCCAGCGGGAGGGCCTCCTACGAGCAGTACTTC
- | TRBJ2-3 | TRBV4-3 | - | CASSQDTGGTNTDTQYF | TGCGCCAGCAGCCAAGATACGGGCGGGACAAACACAGATACGCAGTATTTT
- | TRBJ2-1 | TRBV24-1 | - | CATSDFRQVGYNEQFF | TGTGCCACCAGTGATTTCAGACAAGTTGGTTACAATGAGCAGTTCTTC
- | TRBJ2-5 | TRBV18 | TRBD1 | CASSSKGQGETQYF | TGTGCCAGCTCCTCAAAAGGACAGGGGGAGACCCAGTACTTC
- | TRBJ2-7 | TRBV6-6 | TRBD1 | CASSLGQHSYEQYF | TGTGCCAGCAGTCTGGGACAGCACTCCTACGAGCAGTACTTC
- | TRBJ2-3 | TRBV20-1 | TRBD2 | CSASHAGGRNTDTQYF | TGCAGTGCTAGTCATGCGGGAGGGCGGAACACAGATACGCAGTATTTT
once | TRBJ1-1 | TRBV29-1 | - | CSGGGLNTEAFF | TGCAGCGGGGGGGGGCTGAACACTGAAGCTTTCTTT
- | TRBJ1-1 | TRBV15 | - | CATTGGTANTEAFF | TGTGCCACCACCGGAGGGACGGCCAACACTGAAGCTTTCTTT
- | TRBJ1-5 | TRBV6-6 | - | CASGPRTGTGNQPQHF | TGTGCCAGCGGCCCCCGAACCGGGACGGGTAATCAGCCCCAGCATTTT
few | TRBJ2-7 | TRBV19 | TRBD1 | CASGTGAYEQYF | TGTGCCAGTGGGACAGGGGCCTACGAGCAGTACTTC
- | TRBJ2-1 | TRBV29-1 | - | CSDERQFF | TGCAGCGATGAACGACAGTTCTTC
- | TRBJ2-3 | TRBV24-1 | TRBD2 | CATSDPGTSVTDTQYF | TGTGCCACCAGTGATCCCGGGACTAGCGTGACAGATACGCAGTATTTT
- | TRBJ2-2 | TRBV4-3 | TRBD2 | CASSHGPAGGLTGELFF | TGCGCCAGCAGCCATGGCCCAGCGGGAGGACTTACCGGGGAGCTGTTTTTT
- | TRBJ2-4 | TRBV7-9 | TRBD1 | CASSLAATTGRNIQYF | TGTGCCAGCAGCTTAGCGGCCACGACAGGGCGAAACATTCAGTACTTC
- | TRBJ1-5 | TRBV28 | TRBD1 | CASSLNPGTGGQPQHF | TGTGCCAGCAGTTTAAACCCCGGGACAGGGGGTCAGCCCCAGCATTTT
once | TRBJ2-3 | TRBV28 | TRBD2 | CASLESGLAGDTQYF | TGTGCCAGCCTTGAAAGCGGACTAGCGGGAGATACGCAGTATTTT
- | TRBJ2-1 | TRBV7-2 | - | CASSLAGLGGTYNEQFF | TGTGCCAGCAGCTTAGCGGGTCTTGGGGGTACCTACAATGAGCAGTTCTTC
- | TRBJ2-7 | TRBV30 | TRBD2 | CAWRTSGTYEQYF | TGTGCCTGGAGGACTAGCGGGACCTACGAGCAGTACTTC
- | TRBJ1-2 | TRBV18 | TRBD1 | CASSLGTGEYGYTF | TGTGCCAGCTCACTTGGGACAGGAGAATATGGCTACACCTTC
- | TRBJ2-1 | TRBV4-3 | - | CASSQVIASGDNNEQFF | TGCGCCAGCAGCCAAGTAATCGCGAGCGGGGACAACAATGAGCAGTTCTTC
- | TRBJ2-1 | TRBV28 | TRBD1 | CASSSPPGTGRNEQFF | TGTGCCAGCAGCTCCCCCCCCGGGACAGGGAGGAATGAGCAGTTCTTC
few | TRBJ1-1 | TRBV11-3 | - | CASRGRTGGTEAFF | TGTGCCAGCAGGGGGCGAACCGGGGGGACTGAAGCTTTCTTT
- | TRBJ2-5 | TRBV12-3/TRBV12-4 | - | CASRRTEETQYF | TGTGCCAGCAGGAGGACCGAAGAGACCCAGTACTTC
- | TRBJ2-7 | TRBV9 | TRBD1 | CASSVAPTGGHEQYF | TGTGCCAGCAGCGTAGCTCCGACAGGGGGCCACGAGCAGTACTTC
- | TRBJ1-2 | TRBV28 | - | CASSEAPSSRVYGYTF | TGTGCCAGCAGTGAAGCCCCTTCCTCCCGGGTCTATGGCTACACCTTC
- | TRBJ1-2 | TRBV29-1 | TRBD1 | CSVRGDSNYGYTF | TGCAGCGTTAGGGGGGACAGTAACTATGGCTACACCTTC
- | TRBJ1-2 | TRBV19 | - | CASSKLEGDYGYTF | TGTGCCAGTAGTAAATTGGAGGGCGACTATGGCTACACCTTC
- | TRBJ2-6 | TRBV10-3 | - | CATTSGTHSGANVLTF | TGTGCCACAACATCCGGGACACACTCTGGGGCCAACGTCCTGACTTTC
- | TRBJ2-7 | TRBV27 | TRBD1 | CASSSGTGVNEQYF | TGTGCCAGCAGTTCAGGGACAGGGGTTAACGAGCAGTACTTC
- | TRBJ1-1 | TRBV11-2 | - | CASSLALGVMNTEAFF | TGTGCCAGCAGCTTAGCCCTGGGAGTTATGAACACTGAAGCTTTCTTT
- | TRBJ2-7 | TRBV6-6 | TRBD1 | CASSYRQGNSYEQYF | TGTGCCAGCAGTTACCGACAGGGTAACTCCTACGAGCAGTACTTC
- | TRBJ2-7 | TRBV19 | - | CASSGLVAGYEQYF | TGTGCCAGTAGTGGACTGGTCGCTGGGTACGAGCAGTACTTC
- | TRBJ2-7 | TRBV27 | - | CASSQGAHYEQYF | TGTGCCAGCAGTCAAGGGGCCCACTACGAGCAGTACTTC
- | TRBJ1-1 | TRBV19 | TRBD1 | CASRTQGYGTEAFF | TGTGCCAGTAGGACACAGGGGTATGGCACTGAAGCTTTCTTT
- | TRBJ2-3 | TRBV4-3 | TRBD1 | CASSSQGWSDTQYF | TGCGCCAGCAGCTCACAGGGGTGGTCAGATACGCAGTATTTT
- | TRBJ2-7 | TRBV10-3 | - | CAISESLVSTYEQYF | TGTGCCATCAGTGAGAGCCTGGTTTCAACCTACGAGCAGTACTTC
- | TRBJ2-3 | TRBV28 | - | CASCERNAQYF | TGTGCCAGCTGCGAACGAAATGCGCAGTATTTT
- | TRBJ1-6 | TRBV3-1/TRBV3-2 | TRBD1 | CASSQPGNNIVGTEGPILSPLHF | TGTGCCAGCAGTCAACCCGGGAATAACATTGTGGGGACAGAAGGACCCATTTTATCACCCCTCCACTTT
- | TRBJ2-2 | TRBV15 | - | CATSARGLNAGELFF | TGTGCCACCAGCGCGAGGGGTTTGAACGCCGGGGAGCTGTTTTTT
- | TRBJ2-7 | TRBV6-5 | - | CASTLAYEQYF | TGTGCCAGCACACTCGCCTACGAGCAGTACTTC
- | TRBJ2-7 | TRBV28 | - | CASSDGTSYEQYF | TGTGCCAGCAGTGACGGGACTTCCTACGAGCAGTACTTC
- | TRBJ1-2 | TRBV11-3 | - | CASSLGGGGHAYGYTF | TGTGCCAGCAGCTTAGGGGGCGGAGGTCACGCCTATGGCTACACCTTC